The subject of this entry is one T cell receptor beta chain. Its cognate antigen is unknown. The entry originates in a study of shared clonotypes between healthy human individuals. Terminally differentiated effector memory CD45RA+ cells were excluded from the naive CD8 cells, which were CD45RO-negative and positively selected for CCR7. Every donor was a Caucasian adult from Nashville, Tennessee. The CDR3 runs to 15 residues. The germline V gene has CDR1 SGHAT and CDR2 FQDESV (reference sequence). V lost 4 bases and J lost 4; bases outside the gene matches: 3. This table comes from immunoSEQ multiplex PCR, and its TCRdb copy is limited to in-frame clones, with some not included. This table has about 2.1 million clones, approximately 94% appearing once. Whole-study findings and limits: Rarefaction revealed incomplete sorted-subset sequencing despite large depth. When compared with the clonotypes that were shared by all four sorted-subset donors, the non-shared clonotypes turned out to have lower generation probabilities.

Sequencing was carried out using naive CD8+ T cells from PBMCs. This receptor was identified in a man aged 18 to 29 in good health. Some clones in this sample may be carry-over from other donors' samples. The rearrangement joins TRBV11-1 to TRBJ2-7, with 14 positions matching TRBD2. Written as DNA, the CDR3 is TGTGCCAGCAGCTGGGGACTAGCGGGAGAGTACGAGCAGTACTTC. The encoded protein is CASSWGLAGEYEQYF.